This TCR beta chain comes out of a study of beta chain features in type 1 diabetes. Regarding the study as a whole: Type 1 diabetes patients had moderately but significantly shorter TCRB CDR3s in all four CD4+ subsets.

Every participating donor gave one draw, a heparinised blood sample averaging around 120 mL. CDR1 is SGHAT and CDR2 is FQNNGV in the germline V gene. V lost 5 bases to trimming and J lost 3 bases, with 14 bases between them. The CDR3 consists of 16 residues. Of note for this clone: Its cognate antigen is unknown.

Sequenced material consisted of expressed TCRB transcripts (all of the isolated RNA was reverse transcribed). The protocol was immunoSEQ multiplex PCR, while the TCRdb copy is restricted to in-frame clones and leaves out a portion. The sample shows around 170,000 clones, 9% of them seen only once. The receptor's source is a woman aged 25 to 45 with type 1 diabetes. The chain joins TRBV11-2 to TRBJ2-6; unclear D gene. Material: central memory CD4+ T cells from blood. The CDR3 region is CASSPPLAFGANVLTF. The CDR3 DNA is TGTGCCAGCAGCCCCCCGTTAGCCTTTGGGGCCAACGTCCTGACTTTC.